The next 7 T cell receptor beta chains were all read from a single sample in a study of cytomegalovirus exposure and HLA in healthy donors. TCRdb's copy holds only in-frame clones and misses some; the assay was immunoSEQ multiplex PCR. The sample carries roughly 120,000 clones, roughly 90% recorded once. What was sequenced was PBMCs. The source is a woman aged 18 to 35 in good health and CMV-seronegative.

The chain joins TRBV28 to TRBJ1-1, with TRBD1 matching 7 bases. Per the germline V gene, CDR1 is MDHEN and CDR2 is SYDVKM. After removal of 7 bases from V and 0 bases from J, the junction contained 8 bases not matched to a gene. The CDR3 is made up of 15 amino acids. CDR3 DNA sequence: TGTGCCAGCACCCTCGGGGACAGAATGAACACTGAAGCTTTCTTT. It translates to CASTLGDRMNTEAFF.

This chain connects TRBV27 to TRBJ2-7, with a tentative D call TRBD2 (5 bases). Germline V CDR1 and CDR2: MNHEY, SMNVEV (reference sequence). CDR3 length: 11 amino acids. The V end lost 6 bases, the J end lost 7 bases, and 10 bases lay between the germline ends. The CDR3 coding sequence is TGTGCCAGCAGGAGGGCAAGGGAGCAGTACTTC. It yields the protein CASRRAREQYF.

The gene calls are TRBV5-8 and TRBJ1-1; perhaps TRBD1 as D (5 bases). The CDR3 runs to 15 residues. CDR1 SGHTS and CDR2 YDEGEE come from the germline V gene. Trimming removed 6 bases from V and 1 base from J, with 16 bases in between. The CDR3 bases are TGTGCCAGCACCCGCGGCCTGGGGCGGAACACTGAAGCTTTCTTT. Protein: CASTRGLGRNTEAFF.

The V call is TRBV2, the J call TRBJ1-1; no clear D. Trimming shortened V by 3 bases and J by 3 bases, and 17 bases separated the two germline ends. The length of the CDR3 is 16 residues. CDR1 SNHLY and CDR2 FYNNEI come from the germline V gene. CDR3 sequence (DNA): TGTGCCAGCAGTGACGAAGGGAGGACCTGGGACACTGAAGCTTTCTTT. Amino acids: CASSDEGRTWDTEAFF.

The rearrangement joins TRBV30 to TRBJ2-7; perhaps TRBD2 as D (5 bases). The CDR3 covers 13 residues. Germline values: CDR1 GTSNPN, CDR2 SVGIG (reference sequence). Trimming removed 0 bases from V and 6 bases from J, with 12 bases in between. CDR3 in amino acids: CAWSVLGGGEQYF. CDR3 DNA: TGTGCCTGGAGTGTACTAGGAGGTGGCGAGCAGTACTTC. Full variable domain (missing parts from reference TRBV30 and TRBJ2-7): SQTIHQWPATLVQPVGSPLSLECTVEGTSNPNLYWYRQAAGRGLQLLFYSVGIGQISSEVPQNLSASRPQDRQFILSSKKLLLSDSGFYLCAWSVLGGGEQYFGPGTRLTVT.

This chain joins TRBV11-1 and TRBJ2-7; D possibly corresponds to TRBD1 (6 bases). The CDR3 is 14 residues long. Trimming left V 6 bases short and J 3 bases short, with 15 bases between. Germline V gene sequence: CDR1 SGHAT, CDR2 FQDESV (reference sequence). DNA of the CDR3: TGTGCCAGCAGTCACAGGGCCCAGGGCTACGAGCAGTACTTC. This encodes CASSHRAQGYEQYF.

The chain has TRBV7-6 and TRBJ2-1; 11 nucleotides line up with TRBD2. CDR1 is SGHVS and CDR2 is FNYEAQ in the germline V gene. Trimming cost V 1 base and J 7 bases; bases outside gene matches: 3. This CDR3 contains 15 residues. The CDR3 DNA reads as TGTGCCAGCAGCTTAGGTAGCGGGAGGGGGAATGAGCAGTTCTTC. Translation gives CASSLGSGRGNEQFF.